The rows below give T cell receptor beta chains drawn from one sample of a study of CD8 T cells in Susac syndrome. TCRdb re-analysed the immunoSEQ multiplex PCR reads in MiXCR, keeping a single row per CDR3 protein. The sample lists approximately 120,000 distinct CDR3 sequences; around nine tenths were seen once. Sequenced: CD4+ T cells from PBMCs. The receptors stem from a human donor in good health. Each CDR3 is given with its conserved first and last residue. D genes are given only for firm matches. Size tells how often a clone was seen (once, few, many) or the class of an expanded clone, and some rows leave it out.

>TRBV6-6|TRBD1|-|TRBJ2-1
TGTGCCAGCATTGACAGGGATAATTACTACAATGAGCAGTTCTTC
CASIDRDNYYNEQFF
>TRBV3-1|TRBD1|once|TRBJ1-1
TGTGCCAGCAGCCGGGGACAGAGCCAAGAAGCTTTCTTT
CASSRGQSQEAFF
>TRBV6-1|TRBD1|-|TRBJ2-3
TGTGCCAGCAGCCGAGACGGACAGGGCGGCACAGATACGCAGTATTTT
CASSRDGQGGTDTQYF
>TRBV27|-|-|TRBJ1-1
TGTGCCAGCAGTCTGTTTCGGTGGCAGGGTGAAGCTTTCTTT
CASSLFRWQGEAFF
>TRBV7-2|TRBD1|-|TRBJ2-3
TGTGCCAGCAGCTTCGGGACAGGGAGACCACGGGCACAGTATTTT
CASSFGTGRPRAQYF
>TRBV6-2/TRBV6-3|-|-|TRBJ1-1
TGTGCCAGCAGTTACCCAGGGTGGACTGAAGCTTTCTTT
CASSYPGWTEAFF
>TRBV3-1|TRBD1|-|TRBJ2-7
TGTGCCAGCAGCCAAGTATCCGGGACAGTCGGCGAGCAGTACTTC
CASSQVSGTVGEQYF
>TRBV7-3|TRBD2|-|TRBJ2-1
TGTGCCAGCAGCCCCCCCGGGACTAGCGGAACTGAGCAGTTCTTC
CASSPPGTSGTEQFF
>TRBV19|-|once|TRBJ2-6
TGTGCCAGTAGTATCTTGGAGGGGAGAGGGGCCAACGTCCTGACTTTC
CASSILEGRGANVLTF
>TRBV3-1|-|-|TRBJ1-2
TGTGCCAGCAGCCAAGTGGGAGGGTCTATTCGTAACTATGGCTACACCTTC
CASSQVGGSIRNYGYTF
>TRBV9|-|-|TRBJ2-1
TGTGCCAGCAGCCTTGAAGTGGGGTCCTACAATGAGCAGTTCTTC
CASSLEVGSYNEQFF
>TRBV7-6|-|-|TRBJ1-1
TGTGCCAGCAGCTTATCAGGGAGAGGGGCCATGGACACTGAAGCTTTCTTT
CASSLSGRGAMDTEAFF
>TRBV7-8|TRBD1|-|TRBJ1-5
TGTGCCAGCAGTCTAGGGACAGGAGGCAATCAGCCCCAGCATTTT
CASSLGTGGNQPQHF
>TRBV6-5|-|-|TRBJ2-1
TGTGCCAGCAGTAAAACCGGGGGCCAATACAATGAGCAGTTCTTC
CASSKTGGQYNEQFF
>TRBV7-8|-|-|TRBJ1-1
TGTGCCAGCAGCCCCGGGAGGGGAACTGAAGCTTTCTTT
CASSPGRGTEAFF
>TRBV14|TRBD2|once|TRBJ2-5
TGTGCCAGCAGCCAGTGGACTAGCGGGAGAGGGGAGACCCAGTACTTC
CASSQWTSGRGETQYF
>TRBV7-2|TRBD1|-|TRBJ1-5
TGTGCCAGCAGCACCGTACAGGGGCGTCAGCCCCAGCATTTT
CASSTVQGRQPQHF
>TRBV27|TRBD2|-|TRBJ2-3
TGTGCCAGCAGCCAAACCACCCAGCGGGGCCAACCAACAGATACGCAGTATTTT
CASSQTTQRGQPTDTQYF
>TRBV2|-|-|TRBJ2-1
TGTGCCAGCAGTGCCCCTGGACTGTTCGGGGAGCAGTTCTTC
CASSAPGLFGEQFF
>TRBV27|-|-|TRBJ2-7
TGTGCCACCACCGACGGTGCCTACGAGCAGTACTTC
CATTDGAYEQYF
>TRBV5-4|-|-|TRBJ2-1
TGTGCCAGCAGCTTGGGGACTGGGGAACAGTTCTTC
CASSLGTGEQFF
>TRBV4-3|TRBD2|-|TRBJ2-7
TGCGCCAGCAGCCAAGATTCGGGAGGTGCGGGCGAGCAGTACTTC
CASSQDSGGAGEQYF
>TRBV6-2/TRBV6-3|TRBD2|once|TRBJ2-1
TGTGCCAGCAGGACTAGCGGGCCCTACAATGAGCAGTTCTTC
CASRTSGPYNEQFF
>TRBV20-1|TRBD2|-|TRBJ2-7
TGCAGTGCTAGTCGGCGGGAGGGGTCCTACGAGCAGTACTTC
CSASRREGSYEQYF
>TRBV20-1|-|-|TRBJ1-5
TGCAGTGCTAGAGCCGAAGACAGACTCAATCAGCCCCAGCATTTT
CSARAEDRLNQPQHF
>TRBV30|-|-|TRBJ1-2
TGTGCCTGGAGTGGAGGACCGGGGGATGGCTACACCTTC
CAWSGGPGDGYTF
>TRBV5-6|-|once|TRBJ2-4
TGTGCCAGCCGGGGTGTAGCCAAAAACATTCAGTACTTC
CASRGVAKNIQYF
>TRBV6-5|-|-|TRBJ2-1
TGTGCCAGCAGTTTTCCGGGGAGCCCCTACAATGAGCAGTTCTTC
CASSFPGSPYNEQFF
>TRBV7-9|-|-|TRBJ2-5
TGTGCCAGCAGCTTTGGCAGACCCCAAGAGACCCAGTACTTC
CASSFGRPQETQYF
>TRBV12-3/TRBV12-4|-|-|TRBJ1-1
TGTGCCAGCAGTGCGGCGGTCGGTAACACTGAAGCTTTCTTT
CASSAAVGNTEAFF
>TRBV5-1|-|-|TRBJ2-3
TGCGCCAGCAGCTTGGCGGGGAGCCTAGATAATCAGTATTTT
CASSLAGSLDNQYF
>TRBV5-6|-|once|TRBJ1-6
TGTGCCAGCAGTTATCAGGGACGGAATTCACCCCTCCACTTT
CASSYQGRNSPLHF
>TRBV5-1|-|-|TRBJ1-1
TGCGCCAGCGGAATGGAAGGGACTACAGGGATTGGGCACACTGAAGCTTTCTTT
CASGMEGTTGIGHTEAFF
>TRBV7-2|TRBD1|-|TRBJ1-5
TGTGCCAGCAGCCCAGGGGGGGATCAGCCCCAGCATTTT
CASSPGGDQPQHF
>TRBV5-4|TRBD1|-|TRBJ2-3
TGTGCCAGCAGCAGGAGGACAGGGACCGACACAGATACGCAGTATTTT
CASSRRTGTDTDTQYF